This note documents a single TCR beta chain sequence. The CDR3 runs 12 residues. V was shortened by 6 bases and J by 5 bases, with 11 bases between the two germline ends. Germline V lookup: CDR1 LNHDA, CDR2 SQIVND (reference sequence). PCR amplification relied on 60 Vbeta primers (plus 13 Jbeta primers). Generated by immunoSEQ multiplex PCR, the TCRdb table keeps only in-frame clones and is missing some. The sample includes 100,000 to 150,000 clones. The source of the sample is a study of cytomegalovirus exposure and HLA in healthy donors. The specimen sequenced was PBMCs. The sequence came from a man aged 35 to 55 in good health and CMV-seronegative. The V and J genes are TRBV19 and TRBJ2-7; D is undetermined. The chain's CDR3 is CASSTYEDEQYF. The CDR3 DNA reads as TGTGCCAGTAGCACGTACGAGGACGAGCAGTACTTC.